The 12 T cell receptor beta chains presented below share a single source sample, sequenced in a study of T-cell memory formation after mild COVID-19. TCRdb itself ran the 5' RACE reads through MiXCR, one entry per CDR3 protein. The table records roughly 400,000 distinct CDR3 sequences, approximately 15% of them present only once. Sequencing was done on a sample of PBMCs or a T cell subset sorted from them (not recorded which). These receptors were obtained from a man between 18 and 35 years old who had mild COVID-19 (a few samples of this study predate the infection). Cell type and time point are not known.

In its sample, this clonotype was seen a few times. The chain's CDR3 is CASSFGQGRGSNEKLFF. The CDR3 DNA is TGTGCCAGCAGCTTCGGACAGGGGCGAGGGTCTAATGAAAAACTGTTTTTT. The J gene is TRBJ1-4, the V gene TRBV7-9; 9 bases match TRBD1. With 3 bases clipped from V and 3 bases from J, the junction kept 8 bases outside the gene matches. The CDR3 is 17 residues long. Germline CDR1 reads SEHNR; CDR2 reads FQNEAQ (reference sequence). The complete variable domain, with remaining parts taken from reference TRBV7-9 and TRBJ1-4, reads DTGVSQNPRHKITKRGQNVTFRCDPISEHNRLYWYRQTLGQGPEFLTYFQNEAQLEKSRLLSDRFSAERPKGSFSTLEIQRTEQGDSAMYLCASSFGQGRGSNEKLFFGSGTQLSVL.

In this sample, this clonotype turned up a few times. This chain links TRBV5-6 with TRBJ1-4; D is unresolved. CDR3 length: 17 amino acids. V shed 4 bases and J shed 0 bases, with 16 bases lying between them. Germline assignment: CDR1 SGHDT and CDR2 YYEEEE. The CDR3 region is CASSGLGPETTNEKLFF. CDR3 bases: TGTGCCAGCAGCGGCTTGGGTCCTGAAACAACTAATGAAAAACTGTTTTTT.

V usage is TRBV10-3 and J usage is TRBJ1-1; 10 nucleotides agree with TRBD1. The trim removed 9 bases at V and 5 bases at J, leaving 6 bases unmatched. Germline CDR1 and CDR2: ENHRY and SYGVKD. The CDR3 extends over 13 amino acids. The CDR3 spells CAMGQGSRTEAFF. The CDR3 coding sequence is TGTGCCATGGGACAGGGGAGTCGTACTGAAGCTTTCTTT.

This clonotype came up many times. The chain recombines TRBV7-2 with TRBJ1-5; tentatively, D is TRBD1 (6 bases). The CDR3 consists of 13 residues. With 4 bases removed from V and 2 bases from J, the gap between germline ends came to 6 bases. CDR1 is SGHTA and CDR2 is FQGNSA in the germline V gene. CDR3 bases: TGTGCCAGCAGCTACAGGGGCAATCAGCCCCAGCATTTT. Translation gives CASSYRGNQPQHF.

This clonotype was counted many times. This chain links TRBV4-2 with TRBJ2-3; D tentatively reads TRBD1 or TRBD2 (5 bases each). Germline CDR1 LGHNA, CDR2 YNFKEQ. The CDR3 extends over 16 amino acids. The V end lost 2 bases, the J end lost 6 bases, and 18 bases lay between the germline ends. The CDR3 DNA reads as TGTGCCAGCAGCCAATGGGCCGGGGCCGACTTGGATACGCAGTATTTT. Amino acids: CASSQWAGADLDTQYF.

The rearrangement joins TRBV19 to TRBJ1-1; a possible D gene is TRBD1 (6 bases). The V end was cut by 10 bases, the J end by 6 bases, with 21 bases between. Germline V CDR1 and CDR2: LNHDA, SQIVND (reference sequence). The CDR3 is made up of 14 amino acids. CDR3 protein: CATRRDTGLAEAFF. CDR3 coding DNA: TGTGCCACCCGGCGGGACACAGGGCTGGCTGAAGCTTTCTTT.

This clonotype came up a few times. V gene TRBV7-9 combines with J gene TRBJ2-1, with 9 bases matching TRBD2. The CDR3 totals 15 residues. Trimming cost V 5 bases and J 5 bases; bases outside gene matches: 7. Germline CDR1 is SEHNR and CDR2 is FQNEAQ (reference sequence). As DNA, the CDR3 is TGTGCCAGCAGCCCCCGACTAGCGGATAACAATGAGCAGTTCTTC. It translates to CASSPRLADNNEQFF.

The genes are TRBV9 and TRBJ2-3; D remains unclear. V was clipped by 4 bases and J by 0 bases, with 15 bases between them. From germline, CDR1 is SGDLS and CDR2 YYNGEE. The CDR3 runs 16 residues. The CDR3 region has the DNA TGTGCCAGCAGCACGTGGTCACACGCTAGCACAGATACGCAGTATTTT. Translating it yields CASSTWSHASTDTQYF.

The V and J genes are TRBV28 and TRBJ2-7; D not certain. The CDR3 is made up of 14 amino acids. The germline V and J ends were trimmed by 10 bases and 0 bases, with 16 bases remaining between them. Germline CDR1 MDHEN, CDR2 SYDVKM. The CDR3 is CATRPAASSYEQYV. For the CDR3, the DNA is TGTGCCACCCGCCCGGCAGCCAGCTCCTACGAGCAGTACGTC.

The sample holds a few counts of this clonotype. This chain joins TRBV7-9 and TRBJ1-1; D is ambiguous. Deletions cut 6 bases from V and 6 bases from J, with 14 bases between. CDR3 length equals 13 residues. Per the germline V gene, CDR1 is SEHNR and CDR2 is FQNEAQ (reference sequence). CDR3 DNA sequence: TGTGCCAGCAGTTATATTGGGATATCTGAAGCTTTCTTT. Its translation is CASSYIGISEAFF.

This clonotype was picked up a small number of times. This sequence joins TRBV7-9 and TRBJ1-2; the D gene is possibly TRBD1 (5 bases). V shed 5 bases and J shed 1 base, with 17 bases lying between them. CDR1 and CDR2 from the germline V gene are SEHNR and FQNEAQ (reference sequence). CDR3 length: 16 amino acids. The CDR3 reads CASSPGGGLYNYGYTF. In DNA form, the CDR3 reads TGTGCCAGCAGCCCTGGGGGGGGACTGTATAACTATGGCTACACCTTC.

This clonotype has at least ten counts. The chain carries TRBV20-1 and TRBJ1-4; no definite D call. Germline CDR1 reads DFQATT; CDR2 reads SNEGSKA (reference sequence). CDR3 length: 12 residues. The germline V and J ends were trimmed by 6 bases and 6 bases, with 11 bases remaining between them. The CDR3 coding sequence is TGCAGTGCGGATCCCGGGGATGAAAAACTGTTTTTT. Translating it yields CSADPGDEKLFF.